This is a list of T cell receptor beta chains from one sample in a study of CD8+CD57+ T cells in acquired aplastic anemia. TCRdb passed the reads through MiXCR, listing each CDR3 protein once. The sample holds about 160,000 distinct CDR3 sequences, 45% to 50% seen once. Sequences were obtained from sorted CD4+, CD8+, or CD8+CD57+ T cells (not recorded which) from PBMCs. The receptors stem from a human donor with aplastic anemia. Both conserved end residues are part of each CDR3. The D gene is left open where the match is weak. The listing skips clone size in some rows; elsewhere it reads once, few, many or a size class.

cdr3_aa	cdr3_nt	clone_size	v_call	j_call	d_call
CASSSPELGANYEQYF	TGTGCCAGCAGTTCCCCTGAACTCGGTGCAAACTACGAGCAGTACTTC	many	TRBV6-5	TRBJ2-7	-
CASSLVSSEETQYF	TGTGCCAGCAGCTTGGTCTCCAGCGAAGAGACCCAGTACTTC	-	TRBV5-6	TRBJ2-5	-
CASSYGGQETQYF	TGTGCCAGCAGTTACGGGGGTCAAGAGACCCAGTACTTC	many	TRBV25-1	TRBJ2-5	-
CASSLGQVQYNEQFF	TGTGCCAGCAGCTTGGGGCAGGTGCAGTACAATGAGCAGTTCTTC	-	TRBV11-1	TRBJ2-1	-
CASSLETGGYEQYF	TGCGCCAGCAGCTTGGAGACAGGGGGCTACGAGCAGTACTTC	-	TRBV5-1	TRBJ2-7	TRBD1
CASSLVVPGELFF	TGTGCCAGCAGCTTAGTAGTCCCCGGGGAGCTGTTTTTT	many	TRBV7-3	TRBJ2-2	-
CSVANRGAGNTIYF	TGCAGCGTAGCCAACAGGGGTGCCGGAAACACCATATATTTT	-	TRBV29-1	TRBJ1-3	TRBD1
CASSTSGRANEQFF	TGTGCCAGCAGCACTAGCGGGAGGGCTAATGAGCAGTTCTTC	many	TRBV9	TRBJ2-1	TRBD2
CASSSPGTRAEAFF	TGTGCCAGCAGTTCCCCCGGGACACGGGCTGAAGCTTTCTTT	-	TRBV12-3/TRBV12-4	TRBJ1-1	-
CASSILAGRGSPLHF	TGTGCCAGTAGTATTTTGGCAGGGCGAGGTTCACCCCTCCACTTT	many	TRBV19	TRBJ1-6	-
CASTSQGKGNEQFF	TGTGCCAGCACGTCCCAGGGGAAAGGCAATGAGCAGTTCTTC	few	TRBV25-1	TRBJ2-1	-
CATSSRDSLYEQYF	TGTGCCACCAGCAGTAGGGACAGCCTTTACGAGCAGTACTTC	-	TRBV15	TRBJ2-7	TRBD1
CAISESNGIEQFF	TGTGCCATCAGTGAGTCGAACGGTATTGAGCAGTTCTTC	many	TRBV10-3	TRBJ2-1	-
CASSLDGVGEQYF	TGCGCCAGCAGCTTGGATGGGGTTGGCGAGCAGTACTTC	-	TRBV5-1	TRBJ2-7	-
CATSPLVGNSPLHF	TGTGCCACCAGCCCTCTGGTTGGTAATTCACCCCTCCACTTT	-	TRBV15	TRBJ1-6	-
CATGGKSTDTQYF	TGTGCCACCGGGGGGAAAAGCACAGATACGCAGTATTTT	-	TRBV24-1	TRBJ2-3	-